The T cell receptor beta chain described here comes from a study of T cells in Graves' hyperthyroidism and ophthalmopathy. RNA transcripts served as the template for amplifying TCR beta CDR3 regions. The HTBI primer set was used in a first-round RT-PCR of the TCR CDR3. TCRdb independently ran MiXCR on the multiplex PCR reads; one entry per CDR3 protein. The data contain approximately 370,000 distinct CDR3 sequences, 17% of them singletons. This clonotype was seen a handful of times. CDR1 and CDR2 (germline): KGHDR, SFDVKD. This CDR3 is 15 amino acids long. Trimming stripped 9 bases from V and 7 bases from J, with 20 bases between.

Sequencing was carried out using blood. This receptor was taken from a woman aged 25 to 39 with Graves' hyperthyroidism that later progressed to Graves' ophthalmopathy. The chain uses TRBV24-1 and TRBJ2-2; D is possibly TRBD2 (5 bases). The CDR3 bases are TGTGCCACCGGCGGGTATAGGGATAATAACGGGGAGCTGTTTTTT. Translated, it gives CATGGYRDNNGELFF.